The clone carrying this TCR beta chain was counted a few times. Its target is not known. This specimen comes from a study of T cell repertoires in cytomegalovirus infection. Study at large: CMV epitopes used comprised recently identified HLA-C-restricted ones and well-studied HLA-B-restricted ones. Public TCR beta signatures indicated both CMV infection and matching HLA type.

TCRdb independently ran MiXCR on the reads; one entry per CDR3 protein. The sample comprises 150,000 or so distinct CDR3 sequences, less than 25% of which are singletons, and around a quarter rests with the top ten. Study-wide results and limits: Carriage of CMV together with the relevant HLA was identifiable through cumulative public TCR beta family frequency. There were HLA-C-restricted CMV-specific TCR beta clonotypes dominating the ex vivo response.

The starting material was CD8+ T cells from cultured PBMCs, obtained from culture after CMV antigen stimulation. The sequence came from a human donor in good health (CMV status not recorded). Some clones in this sample may be carry-over from other donors' samples.

The CDR3 sequence: CASSLREDYTDTQYF. Here the CDR3 DNA reads TGTGCCAGCAGCCTACGGGAAGATTACACAGATACGCAGTATTTT. The V gene is TRBV7-2, the J gene TRBJ2-3, with a tentative D call TRBD2 (5 bases). Per the germline V gene, CDR1 is SGHTA and CDR2 is FQGNSA. Trimming stripped 5 bases from V and 2 bases from J, with 14 bases between. The CDR3 spans 15 residues.